Presented here are 11 T cell receptor beta chains from one specimen sequenced in a study of molecular identifiers for immune sequencing clone quantification. TCRdb redid the calling of the PCR reads with MiXCR, one entry per CDR3 protein. The table includes fewer than 45,000 distinct CDR3 sequences, 15% to 20% detected once. Sequenced material: naive CD8+ T cells from blood, with Jurkat cell RNA spiked in. Subset given: FACS-sorted CD8+CD4-CCR7+CD45RA+ naive T cells. The receptors come from a human donor in good health. Some libraries in this study had Jurkat cell RNA spiked in.

This clonotype was observed many times. V is TRBV4-3 and J is TRBJ2-7; 9 positions match TRBD2. Germline trimming cut 1 base from V and 1 base from J; bases unmatched to any gene: 8. This CDR3 has 17 amino acids. Germline V gives CDR1 LGHNA, CDR2 YSLEER. The CDR3 is CASSQGLAGGLSYEQYF. In DNA, the CDR3 is TGCGCCAGCAGCCAAGGCCTGGCGGGAGGGTTATCCTACGAGCAGTACTTC.

This clonotype occurred many times. V usage is TRBV5-6 and J usage is TRBJ2-7, with D tentatively TRBD1 (5 bases). This CDR3 spans 14 amino acids. Trimming took off 1 base at V and 3 bases at J, with 11 bases between the two ends. Looked up from germline, CDR1 is SGHDT and CDR2 is YYEEEE. CDR3 sequence reads: CASSLFPTGYEQYF. The CDR3 nucleotides are TGTGCCAGCAGCTTGTTTCCAACAGGCTACGAGCAGTACTTC. The full variable domain, with the rest looked up from reference TRBV5-6 and TRBJ2-7, is DAGVTQSPTHLIKTRGQQVTLRCSPKSGHDTVSWYQQALGQGPQFIFQYYEEEERQRGNFPDRFSGHQFPNYSSELNVNALLLGDSALYLCASSLFPTGYEQYFGPGTRLTVT.

Regarding this clonotype: This could be a read error, since a much larger clone is one nucleotide away. Since no conserved phenylalanine or tryptophan closes the CDR3, a read error is the likely cause. The limits of the CDR3 on the DNA are not certain, so only TCRdb's listed CDR3 is given. This chain links TRBV29-1 with TRBJ1-2; the table's D gene call, TRBD1, was not cross checked with the DNA. CDR1 is SQVTM and CDR2 is ANQGSEA in the germline V gene. The CDR3 comprises 11 residues, both ends counted. The CDR3 loop reads CSVEEQGAPTI.

This clonotype was recorded at least ten times. V is TRBV5-1 and J is TRBJ2-7, with 8 bases lining up with TRBD2. V shed 5 bases and J 3 bases; nucleotides not matched to a gene: 4. This CDR3 contains 13 residues. Germline CDR1 and CDR2: SGHRS and YFSETQ. In nucleotides, the CDR3 is TGCGCCAGCAGGCTAGCGGGTTTCTACGAGCAGTACTTC. This codes for CASRLAGFYEQYF.

This clonotype was seen many times. The V gene is TRBV10-3, the J gene TRBJ2-3; 8 bases align to TRBD2. V lost 7 bases to trimming and J lost 3 bases; unmatched junction nucleotides: 3. CDR1 ENHRY and CDR2 SYGVKD come from the germline V gene. The CDR3 runs to 13 residues. The CDR3 DNA reads as TGTGCCATCACCGCTAGCGGGACAGATACGCAGTATTTT. The encoded protein is CAITASGTDTQYF.

This clonotype appeared a few times. The chain is built from TRBV29-1 and TRBJ2-7, with D uncertain. Trimming took off 0 bases at V and 3 bases at J, with 9 bases between the two ends. There are 13 residues in the CDR3. The germline V gene has CDR1 SQVTM and CDR2 ANQGSEA. This CDR3 is CSVEDPNDYEQYF. CDR3 bases: TGCAGCGTTGAAGATCCGAACGACTACGAGCAGTACTTC.

This clonotype showed up many times. The genes are TRBV6-1 and TRBJ2-1; 12 bases are shared with TRBD2. Germline lookup yields CDR1 MNHNS and CDR2 SASEGT. V lost 2 bases to trimming and J lost 6 bases; unmatched junction nucleotides: 2. The CDR3 covers 15 residues. The CDR3 DNA sequence: TGTGCCAGCAGTGAAAGGGGACTAGCGGGCAATGAGCAGTTCTTC. Its translation: CASSERGLAGNEQFF.

This clonotype was recorded at least ten times. The chain uses TRBV10-3 and TRBJ2-5; TRBD2 agrees at 7 bases. Germline CDR1 and CDR2: ENHRY and SYGVKD. The V segment lost 1 base and the J segment 1 base; nucleotides outside the gene matches: 15. The CDR3 is 19 amino acids. This CDR3 is CAISEFKRDLELPQETQYF. The CDR3, as DNA: TGTGCCATCAGTGAGTTCAAGCGGGACCTCGAACTACCCCAAGAGACCCAGTACTTC.

The chain carries TRBV15 and TRBJ1-2, with D perhaps TRBD1 (6 bases). Germline-derived CDR1 and CDR2 are LNHNV and YYDKDF (reference sequence). The CDR3 is 12 amino acids. Trimming removed 8 bases at V and 6 bases at J, with 13 bases between. The CDR3 loop is CATFAGVDGYTF. CDR3 coding DNA: TGTGCCACCTTCGCAGGGGTGGATGGCTACACCTTC.

This clonotype was observed a few times. A much bigger clone sits one base away, suggesting this may be a read error. The gene calls are TRBV19 and TRBJ2-7, with D possibly matching TRBD2 (5 bases). The CDR3 spans 14 residues. The V gene's germline CDR1 is LNHDA and CDR2 SQIVND (reference sequence). CDR3 protein: CASGSTGSSCEQYF. CDR3 coding DNA: TGTGCCAGCGGGTCGACGGGGAGCTCCTGCGAGCAGTACTTC.

This clonotype was counted many times. An end of the junction does not agree with germline; a read error may underlie this. V and J are TRBV7-9 and TRBJ2-7; D is perhaps TRBD1 (5 bases). The CDR3 length is 15 residues. CDR1 is SEHNR and CDR2 is FQNEAQ in the germline V gene (reference sequence). CDR3 bases: TGTGCCAGCAGCTTAGAAGGGGTCAGGAGAACGGTGGCCCACTTC. It yields the protein CASSLEGVRRTVAHF.